The 21 T cell receptor beta chains in this list originate from one sample, sequenced in a study of shared clonotypes between healthy human individuals. Clones were sequenced by immunoSEQ multiplex PCR, and TCRdb holds only the in-frame ones, with some missing. Here the sample spans around 1.1 million clones, around three quarters being singletons. Input material: memory CD4+ T cells from PBMCs. Subset defined: CD45RA-negative fraction. Every receptor here comes from a man younger than 35 in good health. Some clones in this sample may be carry-over from other donors' samples.

This chain connects TRBV5-1 to TRBJ2-1; 9 nucleotides match TRBD2. The CDR3 covers 15 residues. J was trimmed by 7 bases and V by 1 base; bases with no gene match: 6. CDR1 is SGHRS and CDR2 is YFSETQ in the germline V gene. DNA of the CDR3: TGCGCCAGCAGCTTGCTGGCGGGAGGGAGGAATGAGCAGTTCTTC. Protein: CASSLLAGGRNEQFF.

Of note for this clone: The same CDR3 can be traced to other DNA sequences in this sample. The chain links TRBV5-1 to TRBJ2-7; no clear D gene. The germline V and J ends were trimmed by 0 bases and 4 bases, with 11 bases remaining between them. This CDR3 is built from 14 residues. Germline V gives CDR1 SGHRS, CDR2 YFSETQ. The CDR3, as DNA: TGCGCCAGCAGCTTGGCGGGCAGTCCTTACGAGCAGTACTTC. Protein product: CASSLAGSPYEQYF.

This chain joins TRBV5-3 and TRBJ1-1; no clear D. TRBV5-3 qualifies as an ORF whose function is uncertain. Trimming left V 0 bases short and J 1 base short, with 4 bases between. The CDR3 has 13 amino acids. The CDR3 DNA reads as TGTGCCAGAAGCTTGGAGGAGAACACTGAAGCTTTCTTT. Protein product: CARSLEENTEAFF.

The J gene is TRBJ2-1, the V gene TRBV11-2, with unresolved D. Trimming shortened V by 8 bases and J by 3 bases, and 5 bases separated the two germline ends. Germline CDR1 reads SGHAT; CDR2 reads FQNNGV. CDR3 length: 11 amino acids. CDR3 loop: CASDGYNEQFF. In nucleotides, the CDR3 is TGTGCCAGCGACGGCTACAATGAGCAGTTCTTC.

CDR3 protein: CASSPRGLAGVYEQYF. Written as DNA, the CDR3 is TGTGCCAGCTCACCACGGGGACTAGCGGGAGTCTACGAGCAGTACTTC. V usage is TRBV18 and J usage is TRBJ2-7, with 14 bases matching TRBD2. The CDR3 has 16 amino acids. Germline trimming cut 1 base from V and 3 bases from J; bases unmatched to any gene: 2. CDR1 KGHSH and CDR2 LQKENI come from the germline V gene.

The chain has TRBV27 and TRBJ1-2; 11 nucleotides match TRBD1. The CDR3 length is 17 residues. Germline assignment: CDR1 MNHEY and CDR2 SMNVEV (reference sequence). The ends lost 2 bases at V and 4 bases at J; junction bases unmatched: 9. In DNA form, the CDR3 reads TGTGCCAGCAGTTTACTAGGACAGGGGGCTCTGATCTATGGCTACACCTTC. This gives the protein CASSLLGQGALIYGYTF.

This clone was recorded once. CDR3 sequence (DNA): TGTGCCAGCAGCCCCGGTAACCTCCAAGAGACCCAGTACTTC. Translating it yields CASSPGNLQETQYF. The genes are TRBV7-9 and TRBJ2-5; no firm D call. The CDR3 covers 14 residues. V was shortened by 5 bases and J by 1 base, with 11 bases between the two germline ends. Germline V gene sequence: CDR1 SEHNR, CDR2 FQNEAQ (reference sequence).

The chain is built from TRBV10-3 and TRBJ1-3, with unresolved D. Trimming stripped 5 bases from V and 4 bases from J, with 15 bases between. CDR1 is ENHRY and CDR2 is SYGVKD in the germline V gene. This CDR3 has 15 amino acids. CDR3 sequence reads: CAISTGPRAGNTIYF. In DNA form, the CDR3 reads TGTGCCATCAGTACCGGTCCCCGGGCCGGAAACACCATATATTTT.

J is TRBJ1-2 and V is TRBV5-8, with unresolved D. The CDR3 is 14 amino acids. Looked up from germline, CDR1 is SGHTS and CDR2 is YDEGEE. Deletions cut 10 bases from V and 5 bases from J, with 21 bases between. The CDR3 DNA follows: TGTGCCCGCTTCCGACCGGAACTCAATTATGGCTACACCTTC. It translates to CARFRPELNYGYTF.

This clone has just one count. The chain employs TRBV10-3 and TRBJ1-5; 8 nucleotides match TRBD1. J lost 5 bases, V lost 10 bases, and 10 bases had no gene match. CDR1 is ENHRY and CDR2 is SYGVKD in the germline V gene. The CDR3 runs 14 residues. CDR3: CATSRQGAYQPQHF. As DNA, the CDR3 is TGTGCCACCTCAAGGCAGGGGGCTTATCAGCCCCAGCATTTT.

The J gene is TRBJ1-1, the V gene TRBV7-6; TRBD1 agrees at 7 bases. CDR3 length: 14 amino acids. V was pared by 5 bases and J by 4 bases, with 7 bases of the junction left unmatched. Germline V gives CDR1 SGHVS, CDR2 FNYEAQ. CDR3 in amino acids: CASSPIHRGTEAFF. The CDR3 DNA reads as TGTGCCAGCAGCCCCATCCACAGGGGCACTGAAGCTTTCTTT.

This sequence joins TRBV6-5 and TRBJ2-5; D is possibly TRBD2 (5 bases). V dropped 6 bases and J dropped 4 bases, with 18 bases sitting between them. The CDR3 sequence is 15 residues long. From germline, CDR1 is MNHEY and CDR2 SVGAGI. The CDR3 sequence is CASSPTREFGETQYF. DNA for the CDR3: TGTGCCAGCAGCCCAACTCGGGAATTTGGAGAGACCCAGTACTTC.

The chain joins TRBV27 to TRBJ2-5; no clear D. From germline, CDR1 is MNHEY and CDR2 SMNVEV (reference sequence). This CDR3 is 13 amino acids long. Trimming left V 6 bases short and J 5 bases short, with 13 bases between. The CDR3 reads CASSLTDGETQYF. CDR3 sequence (DNA): TGTGCCAGCAGCTTGACTGATGGGGAGACCCAGTACTTC.

This clone was seen a single time. The chain carries TRBV18 and TRBJ2-5; tentative D call: TRBD1 (5 bases). V lost 0 bases and J lost 2, with 7 bases in between. The germline V gene encodes CDR1 KGHSH and CDR2 LQKENI. The CDR3 loop spans 14 amino acids. The CDR3 DNA follows: TGTGCCAGCTCACCACCTCAGGGACAAGAGACCCAGTACTTC. It codes for CASSPPQGQETQYF.

The chain links TRBV5-1 to TRBJ2-2; TRBD2 is a possible D gene (6 bases). This CDR3 has 14 residues. CDR1 is SGHRS and CDR2 is YFSETQ in the germline V gene. Trimming removed 4 bases at V and 7 bases at J, with 14 bases between. In DNA form, the CDR3 reads TGCGCCAGCAGCAGACTAGAAGTTGTCGGGGAGCTGTTTTTT. It yields the protein CASSRLEVVGELFF. The full variable domain, in which reference TRBV5-1 and TRBJ2-2 provide the parts outside the CDR3, is KAGVTQTPRYLIKTRGQQVTLSCSPISGHRSVSWYQQTPGQGLQFLFEYFSETQRNKGNFPGRFSGRQFSNSRSEMNVSTLELGDSALYLCASSRLEVVGELFFGEGSRLTVL.

The CDR3 DNA follows: TGTGCCAGCATGGGGGGCAGGCAAGAGACCCAGTACTTC. Translating it yields CASMGGRQETQYF. The rearrangement links TRBV2 to TRBJ2-5; either TRBD1 or TRBD2 may fit D (6 bases each). The germline gives CDR1 SNHLY, CDR2 FYNNEI. The CDR3 is made up of 13 amino acids. V lost 7 bases and J lost 2, with 11 bases in between. The whole variable domain, remainder taken from reference TRBV2 and TRBJ2-5, is EPEVTQTPSHQVTQMGQEVILRCVPISNHLYFYWYRQILGQKVEFLVSFYNNEISEKSEIFDDQFSVERPDGSNFTLKIRSTKLEDSAMYFCASMGGRQETQYFGPGTRLLVL.

The chain is built from TRBV11-2 and TRBJ2-2, with D possibly matching TRBD2 (5 bases). The CDR3 covers 14 residues. Trimming cost V 5 bases and J 1 base, with 8 bases left between them. CDR1 SGHAT and CDR2 FQNNGV come from the germline V gene. The CDR3 coding sequence is TGTGCCAGCAGCCCCAGCGGGAACACCGGGGAGCTGTTTTTT. Translated, it gives CASSPSGNTGELFF.

The chain couples TRBV27 to TRBJ1-1, with 12 bases lining up with TRBD1. The germline gives CDR1 MNHEY, CDR2 SMNVEV (reference sequence). The J segment lost 8 bases and the V segment lost 0 bases, leaving 13 bases of the junction unmatched. CDR3 length equals 18 residues. The CDR3 region has the DNA TGTGCCAGCAGTTTATCGGGGGACAGGGGGCGGGGGCGGTTCGAAGCTTTCTTT. This gives the protein CASSLSGDRGRGRFEAFF.

This rearrangement joins TRBV30 to TRBJ2-1, with a possible D match to TRBD2 (6 bases). CDR3 length: 16 residues. CDR1 GTSNPN and CDR2 SVGIG come from the germline V gene (reference sequence). V was clipped by 0 bases and J by 5 bases, with 17 bases between them. The CDR3: CAWSVFGTHPNNEQFF. CDR3 coding DNA: TGTGCCTGGAGTGTATTTGGGACTCACCCTAACAATGAGCAGTTCTTC.

The chain's CDR3 is CASSLGAGYNEKLFF. In DNA form, the CDR3 reads TGTGCCAGCAGCTTAGGGGCAGGCTATAATGAAAAACTGTTTTTT. The chain joins TRBV7-8 to TRBJ1-4; D not resolved. The CDR3 runs 15 residues. Trimming took off 1 base at V and 4 bases at J, with 10 bases between the two ends. Germline lookup yields CDR1 SGHVS and CDR2 FQNEAQ.

The rearrangement links TRBV1 to TRBJ2-7; the DNA was not compared with TRBD2, the D call given in the table. TRBV1 is noted as a pseudogene. The CDR3 length is 14 residues. Here the CDR3 DNA reads TGCACCAGCAGCCAAACTAGCGGCCCCTACGAGCAGTACTTC. Translated, it gives CTSSQTSGPYEQYF.